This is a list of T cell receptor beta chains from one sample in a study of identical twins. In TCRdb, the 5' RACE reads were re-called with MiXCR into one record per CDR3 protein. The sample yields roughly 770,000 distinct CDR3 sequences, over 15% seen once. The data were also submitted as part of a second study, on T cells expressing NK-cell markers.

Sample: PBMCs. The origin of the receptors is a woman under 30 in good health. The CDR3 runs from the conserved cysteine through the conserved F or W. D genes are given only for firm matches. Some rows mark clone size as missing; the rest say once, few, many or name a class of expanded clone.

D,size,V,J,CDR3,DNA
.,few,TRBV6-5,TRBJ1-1,CASSLGEGKAFF,TGTGCCAGCAGCCTAGGGGAGGGTAAAGCTTTCTTT
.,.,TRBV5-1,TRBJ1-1,CASSLGQIGYTEAFF,TGCGCCAGCAGCTTGGGCCAGATAGGGTACACTGAAGCTTTCTTT
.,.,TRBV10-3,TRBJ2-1,CAISGAFAEQFF,TGTGCCATCAGTGGCGCCTTTGCTGAGCAGTTCTTC
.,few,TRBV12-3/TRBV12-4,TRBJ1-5,CASSRLLGDQPQHF,TGTGCCAGCAGTCGACTCCTGGGAGATCAGCCCCAGCATTTT
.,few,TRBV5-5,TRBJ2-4,CASSLLSERNIQYF,TGTGCCAGCAGCTTGCTCAGTGAGCGAAACATTCAGTACTTC
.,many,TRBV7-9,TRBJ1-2,CASSLLGHYGYTF,TGTGCCAGCAGCTTACTGGGGCACTATGGCTACACCTTC
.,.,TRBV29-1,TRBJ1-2,CSVFPGPGYGYTF,TGCAGCGTCTTCCCGGGACCCGGCTATGGCTACACCTTC
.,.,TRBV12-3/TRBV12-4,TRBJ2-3,CASKRLGTDTQYF,TGTGCCAGCAAGAGACTAGGCACAGATACGCAGTATTTT
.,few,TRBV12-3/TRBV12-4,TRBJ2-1,CASSTSRTLNNEQFF,TGTGCCAGCAGTACGAGTAGGACTCTGAACAATGAGCAGTTCTTC
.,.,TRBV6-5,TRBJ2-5,CASSLPQGLWETQYF,TGTGCCAGCAGCTTACCCCAGGGCCTGTGGGAGACCCAGTACTTC
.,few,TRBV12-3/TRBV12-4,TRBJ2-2,CASTRGMGYPNTGELFF,TGTGCCAGCACCCGGGGGATGGGCTACCCTAACACCGGGGAGCTGTTTTTT
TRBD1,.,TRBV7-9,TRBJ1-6,CASRIGQAGSPLHF,TGTGCCAGCAGGATCGGACAGGCGGGTTCACCCCTCCACTTT
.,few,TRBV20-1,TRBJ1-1,CSAITKGAGTEAFF,TGCAGTGCTATCACGAAAGGGGCTGGAACTGAAGCTTTCTTT
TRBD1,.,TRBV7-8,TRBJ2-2,CASSHNRGRGGELFF,TGTGCCAGCAGCCACAACAGGGGGCGCGGCGGGGAGCTGTTTTTT
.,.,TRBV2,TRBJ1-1,CASSGDGQSFF,TGTGCCAGCAGTGGGGACGGGCAGAGTTTCTTT
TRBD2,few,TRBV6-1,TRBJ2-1,CASRPVSGSSYNEQFF,TGTGCCAGCAGACCCGTTAGCGGGTCCTCCTACAATGAGCAGTTCTTC
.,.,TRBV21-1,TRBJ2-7,CAGRDQKKDEQYF,TGTGCCGGCCGGGACCAAAAGAAGGACGAGCAGTACTTC
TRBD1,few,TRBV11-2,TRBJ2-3,CASSLDRGLDTQYF,TGTGCCAGCAGCTTGGACAGGGGTCTAGATACGCAGTATTTT
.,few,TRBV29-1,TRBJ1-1,CSVADTEAFF,TGCAGCGTTGCGGACACTGAAGCTTTCTTT